The entry below gives a single TCR beta chain sequence along with its context. Its matching antigen is unknown. The data belong to a study of cytomegalovirus exposure and HLA in healthy donors. Trimming took 3 bases from V and 0 from J; bases not matched to a gene: 1. The germline CDR1 and CDR2 sequences are SGHRS and YFSETQ. This CDR3 has 15 amino acids. The PCR employed 60 Vbeta primers together with 13 Jbeta primers. Using immunoSEQ multiplex PCR, the repertoire was profiled, and TCRdb retains in-frame clones only, with some absent. This sample has 150,000 to 200,000 clones, with approximately 84% found just once. Whole-study results and caveats: Association of a missense DCLRE1C variant with TCR beta V- and J-gene trimming was reported in a later analysis.

The rearrangement uses TRBV5-1 and TRBJ2-3, with 10 bases lining up with TRBD2. The clonotype comes from a girl aged 5-17 years in good health and CMV-seropositive. Sequencing used PBMCs. Here the CDR3 reads CASSWTSGSTDTQYF. The CDR3 nucleotides read TGCGCCAGCAGCTGGACTAGCGGTAGCACAGATACGCAGTATTTT.